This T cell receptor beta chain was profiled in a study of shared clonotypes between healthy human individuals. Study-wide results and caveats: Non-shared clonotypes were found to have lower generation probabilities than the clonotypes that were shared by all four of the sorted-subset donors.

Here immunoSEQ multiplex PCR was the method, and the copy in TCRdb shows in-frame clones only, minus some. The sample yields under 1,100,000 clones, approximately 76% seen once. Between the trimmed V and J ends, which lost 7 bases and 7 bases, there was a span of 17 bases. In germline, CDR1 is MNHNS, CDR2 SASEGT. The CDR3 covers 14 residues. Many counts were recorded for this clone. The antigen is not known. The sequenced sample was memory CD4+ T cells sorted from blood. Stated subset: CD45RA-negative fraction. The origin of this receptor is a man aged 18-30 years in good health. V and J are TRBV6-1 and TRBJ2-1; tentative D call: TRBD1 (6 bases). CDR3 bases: TGTGCCAGCACCCTAAGGTCCCAGGGGAATGAGCAGTTCTTC. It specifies CASTLRSQGNEQFF.